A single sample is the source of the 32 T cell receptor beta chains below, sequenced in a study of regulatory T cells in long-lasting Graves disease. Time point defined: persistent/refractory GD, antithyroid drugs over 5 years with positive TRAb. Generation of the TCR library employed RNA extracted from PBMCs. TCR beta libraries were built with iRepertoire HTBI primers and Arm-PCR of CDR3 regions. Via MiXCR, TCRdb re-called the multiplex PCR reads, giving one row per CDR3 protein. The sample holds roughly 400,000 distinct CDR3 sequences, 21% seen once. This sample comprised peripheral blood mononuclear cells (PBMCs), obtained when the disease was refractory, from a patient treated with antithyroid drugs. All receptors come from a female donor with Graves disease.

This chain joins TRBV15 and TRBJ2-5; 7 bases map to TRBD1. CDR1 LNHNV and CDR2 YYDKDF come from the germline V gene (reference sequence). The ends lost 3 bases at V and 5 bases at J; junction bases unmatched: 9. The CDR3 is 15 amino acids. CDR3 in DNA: TGTGCCACCAGCAGGGAATCACAGGGGCCGGAGACCCAGTACTTC. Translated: CATSRESQGPETQYF.

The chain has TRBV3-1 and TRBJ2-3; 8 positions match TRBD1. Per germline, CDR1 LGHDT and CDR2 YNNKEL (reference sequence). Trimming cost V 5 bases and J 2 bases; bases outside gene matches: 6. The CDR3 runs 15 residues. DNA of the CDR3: TGTGCCAGCAGCAGACGACAGGGGTCCACAGATACGCAGTATTTT. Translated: CASSRRQGSTDTQYF.

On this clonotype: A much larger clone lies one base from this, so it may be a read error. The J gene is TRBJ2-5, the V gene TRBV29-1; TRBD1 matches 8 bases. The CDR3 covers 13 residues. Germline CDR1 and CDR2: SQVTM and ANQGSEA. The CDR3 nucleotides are TGCAACGTGGACCCAGGGGGCCGTGAGACCCAGTACTTC. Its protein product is CNVDPGGRETQYF.

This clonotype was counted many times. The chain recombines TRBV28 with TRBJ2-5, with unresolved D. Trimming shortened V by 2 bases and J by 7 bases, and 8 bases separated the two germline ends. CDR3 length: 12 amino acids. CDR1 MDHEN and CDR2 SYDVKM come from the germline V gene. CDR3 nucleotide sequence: TGTGCCAGCAGTTTACTCCGCGGGACCCAGTACTTC. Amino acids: CASSLLRGTQYF.

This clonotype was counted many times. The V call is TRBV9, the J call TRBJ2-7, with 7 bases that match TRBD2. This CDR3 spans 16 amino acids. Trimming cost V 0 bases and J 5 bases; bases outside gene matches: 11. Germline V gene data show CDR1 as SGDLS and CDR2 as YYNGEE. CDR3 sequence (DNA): TGTGCCAGCAGCGTAGCTTCGGCGGGAGTCGTCGACGAGCAGTACTTC. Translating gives CASSVASAGVVDEQYF.

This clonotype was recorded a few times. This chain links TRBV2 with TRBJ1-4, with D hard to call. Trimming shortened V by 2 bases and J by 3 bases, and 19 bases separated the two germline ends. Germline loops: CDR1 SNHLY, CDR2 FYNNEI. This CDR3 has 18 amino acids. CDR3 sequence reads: CASSEKETSWRSNEKLFF. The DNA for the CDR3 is TGTGCCAGCAGTGAAAAGGAGACGAGTTGGAGGTCTAATGAAAAACTGTTTTTT.

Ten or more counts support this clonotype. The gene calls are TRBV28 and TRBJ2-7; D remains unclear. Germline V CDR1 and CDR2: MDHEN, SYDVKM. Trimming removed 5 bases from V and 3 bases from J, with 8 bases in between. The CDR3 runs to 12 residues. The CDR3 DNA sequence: TGTGCCAGCAGTCCCGAGTACTACGAGCAGTACTTC. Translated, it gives CASSPEYYEQYF.

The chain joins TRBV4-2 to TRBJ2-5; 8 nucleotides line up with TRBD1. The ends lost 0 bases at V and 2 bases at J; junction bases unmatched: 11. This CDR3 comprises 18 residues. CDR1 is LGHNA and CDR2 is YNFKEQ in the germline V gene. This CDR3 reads CASSQEGRGTGNQETQYF. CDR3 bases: TGTGCCAGCAGCCAAGAGGGTCGCGGGACAGGTAATCAAGAGACCCAGTACTTC.

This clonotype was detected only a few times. The CDR3 DNA is TGTGCCAGCAGCTTACTGACAGAAACCTACGAGCAGTACTTC. Its protein product is CASSLLTETYEQYF. The rearrangement links TRBV11-1 to TRBJ2-7; D may be TRBD1 (5 bases). The CDR3 has 14 residues. Trimming removed 2 bases from V and 2 bases from J, with 10 bases in between. Germline V gene sequence: CDR1 SGHAT, CDR2 FQDESV (reference sequence).

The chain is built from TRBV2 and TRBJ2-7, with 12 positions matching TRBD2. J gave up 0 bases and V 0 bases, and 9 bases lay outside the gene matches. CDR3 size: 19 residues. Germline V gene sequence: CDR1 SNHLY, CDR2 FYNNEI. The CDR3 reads CASSEAPGLAGANSYEQYF. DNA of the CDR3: TGTGCCAGCAGTGAAGCGCCGGGACTAGCGGGTGCGAACTCCTACGAGCAGTACTTC.

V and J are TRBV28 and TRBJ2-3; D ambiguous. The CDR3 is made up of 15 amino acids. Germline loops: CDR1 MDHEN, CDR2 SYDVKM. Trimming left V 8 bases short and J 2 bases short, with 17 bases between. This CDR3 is CASDPGRPVTDTQYF. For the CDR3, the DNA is TGTGCCAGCGACCCTGGGCGGCCGGTCACAGATACGCAGTATTTT.

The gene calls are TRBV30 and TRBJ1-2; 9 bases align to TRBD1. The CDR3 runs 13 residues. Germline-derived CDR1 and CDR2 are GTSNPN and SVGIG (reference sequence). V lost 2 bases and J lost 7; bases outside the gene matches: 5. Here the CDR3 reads CAWSPGTGSGYTF. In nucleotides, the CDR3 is TGTGCCTGGAGTCCCGGGACAGGGTCTGGCTACACCTTC.

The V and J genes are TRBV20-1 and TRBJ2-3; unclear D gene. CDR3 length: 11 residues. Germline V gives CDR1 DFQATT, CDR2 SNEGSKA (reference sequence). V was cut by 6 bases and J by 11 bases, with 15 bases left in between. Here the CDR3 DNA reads TGCAGTGCCATAGCTTCCCACGGGCAGTATTTT. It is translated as CSAIASHGQYF.

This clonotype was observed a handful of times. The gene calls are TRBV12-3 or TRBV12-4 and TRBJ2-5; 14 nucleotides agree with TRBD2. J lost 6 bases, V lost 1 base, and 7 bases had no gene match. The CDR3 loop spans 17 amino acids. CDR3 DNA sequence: TGTGCCAGCAGTTTAGAGGGACTAGCGGGAGATACAAAGACCCAGTACTTC. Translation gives CASSLEGLAGDTKTQYF.

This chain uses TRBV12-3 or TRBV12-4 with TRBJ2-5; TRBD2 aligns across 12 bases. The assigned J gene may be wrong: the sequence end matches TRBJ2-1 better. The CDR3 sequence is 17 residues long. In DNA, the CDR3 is TGTGCCAGCAGTGTGACTAGCGGGGGTCTCATACACAATGAGCAGTTCTTC. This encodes CASSVTSGGLIHNEQFF.

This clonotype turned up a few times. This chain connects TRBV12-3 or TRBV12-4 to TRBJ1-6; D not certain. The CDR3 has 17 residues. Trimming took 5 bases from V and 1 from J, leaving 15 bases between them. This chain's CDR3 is CASSPLGPGSYNSPLHF. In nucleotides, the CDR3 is TGTGCCAGCAGTCCCCTGGGCCCTGGGTCCTATAATTCACCCCTCCACTTT.

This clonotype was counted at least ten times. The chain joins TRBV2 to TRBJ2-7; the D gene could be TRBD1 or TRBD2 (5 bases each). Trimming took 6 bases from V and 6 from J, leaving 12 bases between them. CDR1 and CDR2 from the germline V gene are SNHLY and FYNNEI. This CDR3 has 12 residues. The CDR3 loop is CASRRDQSEQYF. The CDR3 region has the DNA TGTGCCAGCAGACGGGACCAATCCGAGCAGTACTTC. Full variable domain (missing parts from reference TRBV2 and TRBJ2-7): EPEVTQTPSHQVTQMGQEVILRCVPISNHLYFYWYRQILGQKVEFLVSFYNNEISEKSEIFDDQFSVERPDGSNFTLKIRSTKLEDSAMYFCASRRDQSEQYFGPGTRLTVT.

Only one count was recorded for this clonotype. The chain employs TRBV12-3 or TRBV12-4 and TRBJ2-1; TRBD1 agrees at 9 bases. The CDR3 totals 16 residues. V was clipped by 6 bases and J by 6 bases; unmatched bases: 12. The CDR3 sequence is CASSRPGTGLANEQFF. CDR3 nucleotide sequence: TGTGCCAGCAGCCGACCCGGGACAGGGTTGGCCAATGAGCAGTTCTTC.

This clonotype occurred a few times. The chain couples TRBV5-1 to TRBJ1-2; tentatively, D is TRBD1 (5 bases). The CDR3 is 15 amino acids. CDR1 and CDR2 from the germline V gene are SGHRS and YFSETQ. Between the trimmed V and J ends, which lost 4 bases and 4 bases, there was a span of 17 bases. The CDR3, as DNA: TGCGCCAGCAGCCTCGGCGGGGCAGAAGGCTATGGCTACACCTTC. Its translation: CASSLGGAEGYGYTF.

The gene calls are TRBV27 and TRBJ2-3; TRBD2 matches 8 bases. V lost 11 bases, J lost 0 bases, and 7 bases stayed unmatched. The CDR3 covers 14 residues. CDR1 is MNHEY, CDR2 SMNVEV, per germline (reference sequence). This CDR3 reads CASGGVTSTDTQYF. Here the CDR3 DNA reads TGTGCCTCCGGGGGGGTTACTAGCACAGATACGCAGTATTTT.

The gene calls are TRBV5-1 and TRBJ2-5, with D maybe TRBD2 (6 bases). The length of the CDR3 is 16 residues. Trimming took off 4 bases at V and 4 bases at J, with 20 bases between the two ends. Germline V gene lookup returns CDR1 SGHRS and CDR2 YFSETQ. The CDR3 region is CASSINSGGFRETQYF. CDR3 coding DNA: TGCGCCAGCAGCATAAACAGCGGAGGGTTCAGAGAGACCCAGTACTTC.

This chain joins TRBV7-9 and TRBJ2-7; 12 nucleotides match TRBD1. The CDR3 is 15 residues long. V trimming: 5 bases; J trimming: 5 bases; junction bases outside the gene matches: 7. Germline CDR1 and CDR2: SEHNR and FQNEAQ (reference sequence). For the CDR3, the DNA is TGTGCCAGCAGCCCGGGACAGGGGGCGGGCGACGAGCAGTACTTC. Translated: CASSPGQGAGDEQYF.

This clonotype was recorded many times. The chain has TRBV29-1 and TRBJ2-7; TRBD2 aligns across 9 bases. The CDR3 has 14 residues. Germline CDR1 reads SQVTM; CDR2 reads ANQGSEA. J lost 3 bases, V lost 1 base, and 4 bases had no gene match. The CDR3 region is CSVEVAGVGYEQYF. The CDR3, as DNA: TGCAGCGTTGAAGTAGCGGGAGTAGGCTACGAGCAGTACTTC.

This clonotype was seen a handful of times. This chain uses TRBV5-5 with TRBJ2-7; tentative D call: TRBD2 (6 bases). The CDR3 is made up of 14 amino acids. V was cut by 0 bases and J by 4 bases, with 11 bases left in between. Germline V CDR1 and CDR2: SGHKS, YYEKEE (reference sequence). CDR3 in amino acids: CASSLVASEYEQYF. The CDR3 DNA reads TGTGCCAGCAGCTTGGTTGCTAGCGAGTACGAGCAGTACTTC.

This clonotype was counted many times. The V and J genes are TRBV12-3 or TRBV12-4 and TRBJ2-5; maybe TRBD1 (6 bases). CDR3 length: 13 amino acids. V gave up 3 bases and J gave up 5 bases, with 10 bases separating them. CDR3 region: CASSLGAFETQYF. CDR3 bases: TGTGCCAGCAGTTTGGGGGCTTTTGAGACCCAGTACTTC.

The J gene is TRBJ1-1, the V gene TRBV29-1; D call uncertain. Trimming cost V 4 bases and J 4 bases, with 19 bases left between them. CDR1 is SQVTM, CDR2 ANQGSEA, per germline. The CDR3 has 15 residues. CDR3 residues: CSVGQWVWKFTEAFF. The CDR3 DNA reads TGCAGCGTTGGGCAGTGGGTTTGGAAATTCACTGAAGCTTTCTTT.

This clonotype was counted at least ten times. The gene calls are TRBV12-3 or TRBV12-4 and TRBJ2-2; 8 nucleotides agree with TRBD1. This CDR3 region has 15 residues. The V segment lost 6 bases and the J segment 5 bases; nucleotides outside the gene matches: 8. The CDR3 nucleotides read TGTGCCAGCAGATATCGGGACAGGTGGACCGGGGAGCTGTTTTTT. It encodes CASRYRDRWTGELFF.

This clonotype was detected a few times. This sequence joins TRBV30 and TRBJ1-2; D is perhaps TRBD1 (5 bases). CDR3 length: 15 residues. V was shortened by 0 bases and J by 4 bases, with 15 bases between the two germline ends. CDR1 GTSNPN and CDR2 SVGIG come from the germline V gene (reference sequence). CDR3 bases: TGTGCCTGGAGTGTTGGGGGGAGTGGGAGCTATGGCTACACCTTC. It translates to CAWSVGGSGSYGYTF.

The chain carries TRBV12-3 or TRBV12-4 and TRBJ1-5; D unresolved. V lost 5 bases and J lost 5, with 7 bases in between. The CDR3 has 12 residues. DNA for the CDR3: TGTGCCAGCAGTGGCATTGATCAGCCCCAGCATTTT. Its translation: CASSGIDQPQHF.

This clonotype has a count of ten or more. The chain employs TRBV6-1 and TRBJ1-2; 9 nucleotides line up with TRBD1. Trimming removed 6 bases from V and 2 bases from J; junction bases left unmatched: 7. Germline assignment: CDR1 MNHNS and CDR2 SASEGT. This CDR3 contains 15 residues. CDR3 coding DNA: TGTGCCAGCAGAGGCTCGGGACAGGGAAACTATGGCTACACCTTC. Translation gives CASRGSGQGNYGYTF.

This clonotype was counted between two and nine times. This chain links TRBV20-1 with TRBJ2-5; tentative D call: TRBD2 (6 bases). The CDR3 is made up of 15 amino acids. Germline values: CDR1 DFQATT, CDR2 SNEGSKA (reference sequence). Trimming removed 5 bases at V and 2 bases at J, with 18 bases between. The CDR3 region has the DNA TGCAGTGCTCGGGACTTCTTAAAGGGGCAAGAGACCCAGTACTTC. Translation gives CSARDFLKGQETQYF.

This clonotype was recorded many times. The CDR3 DNA is TGTGCCACCAGTGATTCCGCTGGCTACACCTTC. It encodes CATSDSAGYTF. The chain combines TRBV24-1 with TRBJ1-2; D not resolved. CDR3 length equals 11 residues. V shed 2 bases and J shed 7 bases, with 4 bases lying between them. Germline loops: CDR1 KGHDR, CDR2 SFDVKD.